The rows below give T cell receptor beta chains drawn from one sample of a study of T-cell reconstitution after alpha-beta-depleted transplantation in children. TCRdb used MiXCR to reprocess the PCR reads, holding one entry per CDR3 protein. The sample yields about 640,000 distinct CDR3 sequences, roughly 17% seen once. The sample here was PBMCs from the stem cell graft donor, taken from the stem cell graft. All receptors come from a human donor who donated a stem cell graft to a child with acute myeloid leukemia. Both conserved end residues are part of each CDR3. D genes are given only for firm matches. Rows may omit the clone size; those that give it use once, few, many or a size class.

d_call: TRBD1; j_call: TRBJ1-1; clone_size: many; v_call: TRBV7-6; cdr3_aa: CASSFRTGPSTEAFF; cdr3_nt: TGTGCCAGCAGCTTCCGGACAGGCCCGAGCACTGAAGCTTTCTTT
d_call: TRBD1; j_call: TRBJ1-6; clone_size: -; v_call: TRBV20-1; cdr3_aa: CSAKRTGVNSPLHF; cdr3_nt: TGCAGTGCTAAGAGGACAGGGGTGAATTCACCCCTCCACTTT
d_call: -; j_call: TRBJ1-4; clone_size: few; v_call: TRBV25-1; cdr3_aa: CASSDWAVATNEKLFF; cdr3_nt: TGTGCCAGCAGTGATTGGGCGGTTGCAACTAATGAAAAACTGTTTTTT
d_call: -; j_call: TRBJ2-3; clone_size: few; v_call: TRBV5-5; cdr3_aa: CASSRQTSSTDTQYF; cdr3_nt: TGTGCCAGCAGTCGTCAGACTAGTAGCACAGATACGCAGTATTTT
d_call: -; j_call: TRBJ2-5; clone_size: many; v_call: TRBV29-1; cdr3_aa: CSVEDEGEFTETQYF; cdr3_nt: TGCAGCGTTGAAGATGAGGGGGAGTTCACAGAGACCCAGTACTTC
d_call: -; j_call: TRBJ2-1; clone_size: -; v_call: TRBV7-8; cdr3_aa: CASSLIPYSGHEQFF; cdr3_nt: TGTGCCAGCAGCTTAATTCCCTATTCCGGACATGAGCAGTTCTTC
d_call: -; j_call: TRBJ1-1; clone_size: few; v_call: TRBV20-1; cdr3_aa: CSARDWGGTEAFF; cdr3_nt: TGCAGTGCTAGAGACTGGGGTGGCACTGAAGCTTTCTTT
d_call: TRBD1; j_call: TRBJ2-3; clone_size: many; v_call: TRBV4-3; cdr3_aa: CASSHAFFTGGDGTDTQYF; cdr3_nt: TGCGCCAGCAGCCACGCCTTTTTTACAGGGGGCGATGGCACAGATACGCAGTATTTT
d_call: TRBD2; j_call: TRBJ2-3; clone_size: few; v_call: TRBV12-3/TRBV12-4; cdr3_aa: CASRALAGGPNTQYF; cdr3_nt: TGTGCCAGCAGAGCACTAGCGGGGGGGCCTAATACGCAGTATTTT
d_call: -; j_call: TRBJ2-1; clone_size: many; v_call: TRBV28; cdr3_aa: CASSLQQGFNEQFF; cdr3_nt: TGTGCCAGCAGTTTACAACAGGGTTTCAATGAGCAGTTCTTC
d_call: -; j_call: TRBJ2-3; clone_size: few; v_call: TRBV5-6; cdr3_aa: CASSLRSSWRGITDTQYF; cdr3_nt: TGTGCCAGCAGCTTGAGGTCGTCATGGCGGGGAATTACAGATACGCAGTATTTT
d_call: -; j_call: TRBJ2-3; clone_size: many; v_call: TRBV5-1; cdr3_aa: CASSFGRASTDTQYF; cdr3_nt: TGCGCCAGCAGCTTTGGGAGAGCTAGCACAGATACGCAGTATTTT
d_call: TRBD1; j_call: TRBJ1-1; clone_size: few; v_call: TRBV25-1; cdr3_aa: CASEDRKNTEAFF; cdr3_nt: TGTGCCAGCGAGGACAGGAAGAACACTGAAGCTTTCTTT
d_call: TRBD2; j_call: TRBJ2-7; clone_size: many; v_call: TRBV5-6; cdr3_aa: CASSLEAGTYEQYF; cdr3_nt: TGTGCCAGCAGCTTGGAAGCGGGGACCTACGAGCAGTACTTC
d_call: -; j_call: TRBJ1-6; clone_size: few; v_call: TRBV18; cdr3_aa: CASSQQGYNSPLHF; cdr3_nt: TGTGCCAGCTCACAACAGGGCTACAATTCACCCCTCCACTTT
d_call: TRBD1; j_call: TRBJ2-7; clone_size: many; v_call: TRBV29-1; cdr3_aa: CSVEKVGQVSYEQYF; cdr3_nt: TGCAGCGTTGAAAAGGTAGGACAGGTCTCCTACGAGCAGTACTTC
d_call: -; j_call: TRBJ2-6; clone_size: -; v_call: TRBV7-2; cdr3_aa: CASSNRGVRTGANVLTF; cdr3_nt: TGTGCCAGCAGCAACCGTGGCGTGCGGACTGGGGCCAACGTCCTGACTTTC
d_call: TRBD2; j_call: TRBJ2-1; clone_size: -; v_call: TRBV4-1; cdr3_aa: CASSPGTSGGARYEQFF; cdr3_nt: TGCGCCAGCAGCCCCGGGACTAGCGGGGGGGCCCGGTATGAGCAGTTCTTC
d_call: TRBD1; j_call: TRBJ2-7; clone_size: few; v_call: TRBV5-5; cdr3_aa: CASSPTGTGSYEQYF; cdr3_nt: TGTGCCAGCAGCCCCACCGGGACAGGGTCCTACGAGCAGTACTTC
d_call: TRBD1; j_call: TRBJ2-7; clone_size: many; v_call: TRBV4-3; cdr3_aa: CASSSQGAHEQYF; cdr3_nt: TGCGCCAGCAGTTCCCAGGGGGCCCACGAGCAGTACTTC
d_call: -; j_call: TRBJ2-7; clone_size: many; v_call: TRBV12-3/TRBV12-4; cdr3_aa: CASSLIGGNYEQYF; cdr3_nt: TGTGCCAGCAGTTTAATCGGCGGGAACTACGAGCAGTACTTC
d_call: TRBD1; j_call: TRBJ2-2; clone_size: -; v_call: TRBV7-2; cdr3_aa: CASSLGTGLGETGELFF; cdr3_nt: TGTGCCAGCAGCTTAGGGACAGGCCTTGGAGAGACCGGGGAGCTGTTTTTT
d_call: -; j_call: TRBJ2-2; clone_size: -; v_call: TRBV4-1; cdr3_aa: CASSQYQTNTGELFF; cdr3_nt: TGCGCCAGCAGCCAATACCAAACGAACACCGGGGAGCTGTTTTTT
d_call: -; j_call: TRBJ2-1; clone_size: -; v_call: TRBV7-8; cdr3_aa: CASSSQRVEQFF; cdr3_nt: TGTGCCAGCAGCTCGCAGCGGGTCGAGCAGTTCTTC
d_call: -; j_call: TRBJ2-5; clone_size: few; v_call: TRBV30; cdr3_aa: CAWSWIAGVETQYF; cdr3_nt: TGTGCCTGGAGTTGGATTGCAGGGGTAGAGACCCAGTACTTC
d_call: -; j_call: TRBJ1-2; clone_size: many; v_call: TRBV20-1; cdr3_aa: CSARDPVYGYTF; cdr3_nt: TGCAGTGCTAGAGATCCGGTCTATGGCTACACCTTC
d_call: -; j_call: TRBJ1-1; clone_size: few; v_call: TRBV11-2; cdr3_aa: CASRWGADTEAFF; cdr3_nt: TGTGCCAGCAGATGGGGGGCGGACACTGAAGCTTTCTTT
d_call: -; j_call: TRBJ2-3; clone_size: -; v_call: TRBV14; cdr3_aa: CASSQPGTSPSTDTQYF; cdr3_nt: TGTGCCAGCAGCCAACCCGGGACAAGCCCTAGCACAGATACGCAGTATTTT
d_call: -; j_call: TRBJ2-5; clone_size: many; v_call: TRBV27; cdr3_aa: CASSLQPGRETQYF; cdr3_nt: TGTGCCAGCAGTTTACAGCCGGGACGAGAGACCCAGTACTTC
d_call: -; j_call: TRBJ2-3; clone_size: -; v_call: TRBV5-1; cdr3_aa: CASSLREADTQYF; cdr3_nt: TGCGCCAGCAGCCTAAGGGAGGCAGATACGCAGTATTTT
d_call: TRBD1; j_call: TRBJ1-2; clone_size: many; v_call: TRBV20-1; cdr3_aa: CSAPLTGINYGYTF; cdr3_nt: TGCAGTGCCCCGTTGACAGGGATTAACTATGGCTACACCTTC
d_call: -; j_call: TRBJ1-4; clone_size: -; v_call: TRBV11-2; cdr3_aa: CASSDARERTNEKLFF; cdr3_nt: TGTGCCAGCAGCGACGCCAGGGAGAGAACTAATGAAAAACTGTTTTTT
d_call: TRBD2; j_call: TRBJ2-1; clone_size: -; v_call: TRBV6-2/TRBV6-3; cdr3_aa: CASSYPTSGGAYNEQFF; cdr3_nt: TGTGCCAGCAGTTACCCGACTAGCGGGGGGGCATACAATGAGCAGTTCTTC
d_call: TRBD1; j_call: TRBJ2-7; clone_size: -; v_call: TRBV27; cdr3_aa: CASRRGPDSYEQYF; cdr3_nt: TGTGCCAGCAGGAGGGGGCCAGACTCCTACGAGCAGTACTTC
d_call: -; j_call: TRBJ2-3; clone_size: few; v_call: TRBV18; cdr3_aa: CASSATVDTQYF; cdr3_nt: TGTGCCAGCTCAGCCACAGTGGATACGCAGTATTTT
d_call: TRBD2; j_call: TRBJ2-1; clone_size: -; v_call: TRBV6-2/TRBV6-3; cdr3_aa: CASSLELGLAASSYNEQFF; cdr3_nt: TGTGCCAGCAGTTTAGAGTTAGGACTAGCGGCTAGCTCCTACAATGAGCAGTTCTTC
d_call: -; j_call: TRBJ2-1; clone_size: -; v_call: TRBV7-8; cdr3_aa: CASSLLERSYNEQFF; cdr3_nt: TGTGCCAGCAGCTTACTGGAAAGGTCCTACAATGAGCAGTTCTTC
d_call: TRBD1; j_call: TRBJ2-3; clone_size: -; v_call: TRBV10-2; cdr3_aa: CATLDRGSDTDTQYF; cdr3_nt: TGCGCCACCCTAGACAGGGGGAGCGACACAGATACGCAGTATTTT
d_call: -; j_call: TRBJ2-4; clone_size: few; v_call: TRBV20-1; cdr3_aa: CSASPGVHPHIAKNIQYF; cdr3_nt: TGCAGTGCTAGCCCTGGGGTACACCCCCATATAGCCAAAAACATTCAGTACTTC
d_call: -; j_call: TRBJ2-1; clone_size: few; v_call: TRBV12-3/TRBV12-4; cdr3_aa: CASSPQDNEQFF; cdr3_nt: TGTGCCAGCAGTCCGCAGGACAATGAGCAGTTCTTC
d_call: TRBD1; j_call: TRBJ1-1; clone_size: few; v_call: TRBV7-9; cdr3_aa: CASSLTGETEAFF; cdr3_nt: TGTGCCAGCAGCCTAACAGGGGAGACTGAAGCTTTCTTT
d_call: -; j_call: TRBJ2-2; clone_size: -; v_call: TRBV6-5; cdr3_aa: CASKLVSNTGELFF; cdr3_nt: TGTGCCAGCAAGTTGGTATCGAACACCGGGGAGCTGTTTTTT
d_call: -; j_call: TRBJ2-5; clone_size: few; v_call: TRBV5-6; cdr3_aa: CASSVNGAETQYF; cdr3_nt: TGTGCCAGCAGCGTAAATGGGGCTGAGACCCAGTACTTC
d_call: -; j_call: TRBJ1-2; clone_size: -; v_call: TRBV24-1; cdr3_aa: CATSDRGSSGYTF; cdr3_nt: TGTGCCACCAGTGACAGGGGCTCCAGTGGCTACACCTTC
d_call: -; j_call: TRBJ2-5; clone_size: few; v_call: TRBV5-5; cdr3_aa: CASSRSDQPRVETQYF; cdr3_nt: TGTGCCAGCAGCCGCAGTGACCAACCGAGGGTAGAGACCCAGTACTTC
d_call: -; j_call: TRBJ2-1; clone_size: few; v_call: TRBV12-3/TRBV12-4; cdr3_aa: CASSLTQGMGAIEQFF; cdr3_nt: TGTGCCAGCAGCTTAACCCAGGGAATGGGCGCAATTGAGCAGTTCTTC
d_call: -; j_call: TRBJ2-5; clone_size: many; v_call: TRBV12-3/TRBV12-4; cdr3_aa: CASSPDSSQETQYF; cdr3_nt: TGTGCCAGCAGTCCGGACAGTTCACAAGAGACCCAGTACTTC
d_call: -; j_call: TRBJ1-1; clone_size: -; v_call: TRBV29-1; cdr3_aa: CSVGLGNTEAFF; cdr3_nt: TGCAGCGTTGGTTTGGGGAACACTGAAGCTTTCTTT
d_call: -; j_call: TRBJ1-6; clone_size: many; v_call: TRBV29-1; cdr3_aa: CSVQDSYNSPLHF; cdr3_nt: TGCAGCGTCCAGGACAGTTATAATTCACCCCTCCACTTT
d_call: TRBD2; j_call: TRBJ2-3; clone_size: few; v_call: TRBV12-3/TRBV12-4; cdr3_aa: CASSRGYSGDGTDTQYF; cdr3_nt: TGTGCCAGCAGTCGGGGATATAGCGGGGACGGGACAGATACGCAGTATTTT
d_call: TRBD1; j_call: TRBJ2-3; clone_size: many; v_call: TRBV15; cdr3_aa: CATSTLTGEDTQYF; cdr3_nt: TGTGCCACCAGCACTTTGACAGGGGAAGATACGCAGTATTTT
d_call: TRBD2; j_call: TRBJ2-1; clone_size: few; v_call: TRBV15; cdr3_aa: CATSPSPSGGNNEQFF; cdr3_nt: TGTGCCACCAGCCCATCTCCTAGCGGGGGGAACAATGAGCAGTTCTTC
d_call: -; j_call: TRBJ2-5; clone_size: -; v_call: TRBV13; cdr3_aa: CASSFFRSGDIGQTQYF; cdr3_nt: TGTGCCAGCAGCTTTTTTCGCAGCGGGGACATCGGGCAGACCCAGTACTTC
d_call: TRBD1; j_call: TRBJ1-4; clone_size: few; v_call: TRBV9; cdr3_aa: CASTPGQGGFNEKLFF; cdr3_nt: TGTGCCAGCACCCCAGGACAGGGAGGCTTCAATGAAAAACTGTTTTTT
d_call: TRBD2; j_call: TRBJ2-3; clone_size: -; v_call: TRBV4-1; cdr3_aa: CASSQDPSGNTDTQYF; cdr3_nt: TGCGCCAGCAGCCAAGATCCTAGCGGGAACACAGATACGCAGTATTTT